Below, 4 T cell receptor beta chains from the same sample are listed, as sequenced in a study of CD8 T cells in ankylosing spondylitis. TCRdb itself ran the 5' RACE reads through MiXCR, one entry per CDR3 protein. The table lists some 840,000 distinct CDR3 sequences, about 10% of them singletons, with approximately 0.51% in the top ten. These receptors are not linked to any known antigen. Study-level findings and limits: A TCR beta motif of roughly eight highly homologous variants seemed to mark ankylosing spondylitis blood.

What was sequenced was blood, either unsorted or a sorted T cell fraction (not recorded which). The receptor source for this set is a male donor with ankylosing spondylitis.

Note on this clonotype: A much larger clone differs from this one at a single base, so this may be a read error. Given the absence of the conserved phenylalanine or tryptophan at the CDR3 end, a read error is likely. The V call is TRBV27, the J call TRBJ2-7; 7 nucleotides agree with TRBD1. The CDR3 has 13 residues. Germline V gene sequence: CDR1 MNHEY, CDR2 SMNVEV (reference sequence). Unmatched junction bases numbered 12, after V lost 8 bases and J lost 8 bases. Written as DNA, the CDR3 is TGTGCCAGCGGGTTCAACAGGGGTACTCAGCAGTACCTC. Translating gives CASGFNRGTQQYL.

This clonotype came up once. This rearrangement joins TRBV24-1 to TRBJ2-7, with TRBD1 matching 9 bases. The V and J ends lost 4 bases and 2 bases, in that order; junction bases with no gene match: 8. Germline V gene data show CDR1 as KGHDR and CDR2 as SFDVKD. The CDR3 contains 16 residues. This CDR3 is CATSEAGQGKTYEQYF. The CDR3 nucleotides are TGTGCCACCAGTGAGGCGGGACAGGGAAAAACCTACGAGCAGTACTTC.

This chain joins TRBV7-3 and TRBJ2-7; D might be TRBD1 or TRBD2, each matching 5 bases. The CDR3 contains 13 residues. The V gene's germline CDR1 is SGHTA and CDR2 FQGTGA. The V gene lost 5 bases and the J gene lost 6 bases, with 14 bases spanning the gap. This chain's CDR3 is CASSDGARGEQYF. The CDR3 coding sequence is TGTGCCAGCAGCGACGGGGCTCGGGGCGAGCAGTACTTC. Drawing the rest from reference TRBV7-3 and TRBJ2-7, the complete variable domain is GAGVSQTPSNKVTEKGKYVELRCDPISGHTALYWYRQSLGQGPEFLIYFQGTGAADDSGLPNDRFFAVRPEGSVSTLKIQRTERGDSAVYLCASSDGARGEQYFGPGTRLTVT.

V and J are TRBV28 and TRBJ2-1, with D perhaps TRBD2 (6 bases). Germline V CDR1 and CDR2: MDHEN, SYDVKM. The CDR3 is 14 residues long. The ends were cut back, 6 bases at V and 4 bases at J, with 13 bases in the middle. The DNA of the CDR3 is TGTGCCAGCAGCATGGCGGGGCCATACAATGAGCAGTTCTTC. Its protein is CASSMAGPYNEQFF.